What follows are 32 T cell receptor beta chains derived from one specimen sequenced in a study of cytomegalovirus exposure and HLA in healthy donors. The PCR had 60 Vbeta and 13 Jbeta primers. Profiling relied on immunoSEQ multiplex PCR, and the TCRdb table lists in-frame clones only, not all of them. The sample consists of under 200,000 clones, around three quarters of them appearing once. Sequencing was carried out using PBMCs. Receptors originate from a man aged 50 to 59 in good health and CMV-seropositive.

In its sample, this clone was seen once. The rearrangement joins TRBV5-1 to TRBJ2-1; TRBD2 matches at 14 bases. Trimming at V came to 7 bases and at J to 9 bases, leaving 6 bases not matched to a gene. Germline assignment: CDR1 SGHRS and CDR2 YFSETQ. This CDR3 is built from 14 residues. This CDR3 is CASGGTSGGVEQFF. In DNA form, the CDR3 reads TGCGCCAGCGGGGGGACTAGCGGGGGTGTTGAGCAGTTCTTC.

The chain has TRBV5-4 and TRBJ2-7, with D perhaps TRBD2 (5 bases). Germline CDR1 and CDR2: SGHNT and YYREEE (reference sequence). V lost 0 bases and J 2 bases, leaving 12 bases between the germline ends. The CDR3 length is 15 residues. The CDR3 reads CASSLGSVPTYEQYF. In DNA, the CDR3 is TGTGCCAGCAGCTTGGGTAGCGTCCCTACCTACGAGCAGTACTTC. Combining the CDR3 with reference TRBV5-4 and TRBJ2-7 gives the whole variable domain ETGVTQSPTHLIKTRGQQVTLRCSSQSGHNTVSWYQQALGQGPQFIFQYYREEENGRGNFPPRFSGLQFPNYSSELNVNALELDDSALYLCASSLGSVPTYEQYFGPGTRLTVT.

CDR3 in amino acids: CSVELMDRAYSGNTIYF. Written as DNA, the CDR3 is TGCAGCGTTGAATTAATGGACAGGGCCTACTCTGGAAACACCATATATTTT. The chain joins TRBV29-1 to TRBJ1-3; 8 positions agree with TRBD1. The CDR3 is 17 residues long. CDR1 and CDR2 (germline): SQVTM, ANQGSEA. J gave up 0 bases and V 2 bases, and 9 bases lay outside the gene matches.

The CDR3 sequence: CASSLSRRSYNEQFF. Written as DNA, the CDR3 is TGTGCCAGCAGCCTTTCTCGTCGGTCCTACAATGAGCAGTTCTTC. This rearrangement joins TRBV5-5 to TRBJ2-1; D call uncertain. With 4 bases removed from V and 1 base from J, the gap between germline ends came to 12 bases. Germline CDR1 SGHKS, CDR2 YYEKEE (reference sequence). The CDR3 runs to 15 residues.

The CDR3: CASSYTGAADQPQHF. The CDR3 DNA sequence: TGTGCCAGCAGTTACACAGGGGCAGCGGATCAGCCCCAGCATTTT. This chain uses TRBV6-5 with TRBJ1-5, with 7 bases fitting TRBD1. Germline trimming cut 2 bases from V and 5 bases from J; bases unmatched to any gene: 6. This CDR3 comprises 15 residues. The germline CDR1 and CDR2 sequences are MNHEY and SVGAGI.

This chain links TRBV19 with TRBJ2-1; 12 bases are a match to TRBD2. In germline, CDR1 is LNHDA, CDR2 SQIVND (reference sequence). The CDR3 extends over 14 amino acids. Trimming at V came to 8 bases and at J to 7 bases, leaving 6 bases not matched to a gene. The CDR3 region is CASSLAGGLNEQFF. Written as DNA, the CDR3 is TGTGCCAGTTCTCTAGCGGGGGGGCTGAATGAGCAGTTCTTC.

The chain couples TRBV10-3 to TRBJ2-5, with 7 bases aligning to TRBD1. This CDR3 has 16 residues. Germline V gene data show CDR1 as ENHRY and CDR2 as SYGVKD. J gave up 1 base and V 5 bases, and 10 bases lay outside the gene matches. The CDR3 protein is CAISTLTGLVQETQYF. CDR3 in DNA: TGTGCCATCAGTACGCTGACAGGGCTCGTCCAAGAGACCCAGTACTTC.

J is TRBJ2-1 and V is TRBV19; D is ambiguous. The CDR3 sequence is 15 residues long. Germline loops: CDR1 LNHDA, CDR2 SQIVND (reference sequence). V lost 1 base to trimming and J lost 0 bases, with 7 bases between them. The CDR3 nucleotides are TGTGCCAGTAGTATAGGGCGACTCTCCTACAATGAGCAGTTCTTC. Translated: CASSIGRLSYNEQFF.

The rearrangement links TRBV5-6 to TRBJ1-2, with 7 bases that match TRBD1. CDR1 SGHDT and CDR2 YYEEEE come from the germline V gene. V lost 6 bases and J lost 4; bases outside the gene matches: 9. The CDR3 runs to 14 residues. CDR3 region: CASNEGQLIYGYTF. As DNA, the CDR3 is TGTGCCAGCAACGAGGGACAGTTGATCTATGGCTACACCTTC.

The V gene is TRBV21-1, the J gene TRBJ1-6; TRBD1 was called by the table and not checked on the DNA. TRBV21-1 is given as a pseudogene. This CDR3 has 16 amino acids. The CDR3 DNA reads TGTGCCAGCAGCAAAGAAGCGGGACAGGGTACCTCACCCCTCCACTTT. It encodes CASSKEAGQGTSPLHF.

Concerning this clone: Germline is not matched at one junction end, which may reflect a read error. This chain uses TRBV28 with TRBJ1-6; D is perhaps TRBD1 (5 bases). This CDR3 region has 15 residues. Germline loops: CDR1 MDHEN, CDR2 SYDVKM. For the CDR3, the DNA is TGTGCCAGCACCCTGGGCGGGGGACTTATGGAACCCCTCAACTTT. Translated, it gives CASTLGGGLMEPLNF.

The chain carries TRBV4-3 and TRBJ2-5; 11 bases map to TRBD2. With V trimmed by 1 base and J by 11 bases, 9 bases remained unmatched. Per germline, CDR1 LGHNA and CDR2 YSLEER. CDR3 length: 15 residues. CDR3 sequence (DNA): TGCGCCAGCAGCCAAGTGTCTAGCGGGGGGAATGAGCAGTACTTC. Its translation: CASSQVSSGGNEQYF.

The chain recombines TRBV10-3 with TRBJ1-4; D gene ambiguous. The V gene's germline CDR1 is ENHRY and CDR2 SYGVKD. The CDR3 is made up of 13 amino acids. Trimming took 4 bases from V and 6 from J, leaving 9 bases between them. The CDR3 sequence is CAISVVQYEKLFF. The CDR3 nucleotides read TGTGCCATCAGTGTTGTACAGTATGAAAAACTGTTTTTT.

V gene TRBV29-1 combines with J gene TRBJ1-1; 8 bases fit TRBD1. The ends lost 4 bases at V and 4 bases at J; junction bases unmatched: 5. Germline V lookup: CDR1 SQVTM, CDR2 ANQGSEA. The CDR3 extends over 13 amino acids. CDR3 sequence: CSVAGGGGTEAFF. The CDR3 DNA reads as TGCAGCGTTGCAGGGGGCGGTGGCACTGAAGCTTTCTTT.

V and J are TRBV2 and TRBJ1-6; D uncertain. The V end lost 4 bases, the J end lost 6 bases, and 10 bases lay between the germline ends. The CDR3 spans 14 residues. Germline loops: CDR1 SNHLY, CDR2 FYNNEI. CDR3 amino acids: CASSGLGLNSPLHF. CDR3 nucleotide sequence: TGTGCCAGCAGTGGGCTCGGACTTAATTCACCCCTCCACTTT.

The V gene is TRBV28, the J gene TRBJ2-7; TRBD2 matches at 8 bases. From germline, CDR1 is MDHEN and CDR2 SYDVKM. Losses at the gene ends were 4 bases for V and 2 bases for J; bases not matched to a gene: 7. The CDR3 is made up of 15 amino acids. Written as DNA, the CDR3 is TGTGCCAGCAGTTCGGGAGGGCAGGGAACCTACGAGCAGTACTTC. Its protein product is CASSSGGQGTYEQYF.

The rearrangement joins TRBV4-2 to TRBJ1-3; D possibly corresponds to TRBD1 (6 bases). Trimming took off 0 bases at V and 3 bases at J, with 9 bases between the two ends. From germline, CDR1 is LGHNA and CDR2 YNFKEQ. This CDR3 has 15 amino acids. The CDR3 reads CASSQDRGVGNTIYF. The CDR3 DNA reads TGTGCCAGCAGCCAAGACAGGGGTGTTGGAAACACCATATATTTT.

The genes are TRBV4-3 and TRBJ2-1; 9 nucleotides align to TRBD2. CDR1 LGHNA and CDR2 YSLEER come from the germline V gene. The CDR3 extends over 19 amino acids. Germline trimming cut 4 bases from V and 0 bases from J; bases unmatched to any gene: 13. The CDR3 nucleotides read TGCGCCAGCAGCCCCCGGGGGCGGGGGGGCCAAAGCTCCTACAATGAGCAGTTCTTC. Protein: CASSPRGRGGQSSYNEQFF.

J is TRBJ1-2 and V is TRBV15, with 7 bases fitting TRBD1. CDR3 length: 15 residues. Losses at the gene ends were 0 bases for V and 4 bases for J; bases not matched to a gene: 5. Germline lookup yields CDR1 LNHNV and CDR2 YYDKDF (reference sequence). DNA of the CDR3: TGTGCCACCAGCAGAGACCCGACAGGGACCTATGGCTACACCTTC. Translation: CATSRDPTGTYGYTF.

The chain joins TRBV7-9 to TRBJ1-4; unclear D gene. The V gene's germline CDR1 is SEHNR and CDR2 FQNEAQ (reference sequence). With 5 bases removed from V and 8 bases from J, the gap between germline ends came to 21 bases. The CDR3 consists of 16 residues. The CDR3 coding sequence is TGTGCCAGCAGCGCCCCGCGGGGAACGAGTGAAGAAAAACTGTTTTTT. Translation gives CASSAPRGTSEEKLFF.

V and J are TRBV18 and TRBJ1-5, with D perhaps matching TRBD1 (5 bases). Deletions cut 3 bases from V and 2 bases from J, with 8 bases between. The CDR3 runs to 14 residues. CDR1 and CDR2 from the germline V gene are KGHSH and LQKENI. CDR3 residues: CASSPSGGNQPQHF. The CDR3 nucleotides read TGTGCCAGCTCACCTTCGGGGGGCAATCAGCCCCAGCATTTT. The full variable domain, rest sourced from reference TRBV18 and TRBJ1-5, is NAGVMQNPRHLVRRRGQEARLRCSPMKGHSHVYWYRQLPEEGLKFMVYLQKENIIDESGMPKERFSAEFPKEGPSILRIQQVVRGDSAAYFCASSPSGGNQPQHFGDGTRLSIL.

This clone turned up a few times. The chain carries TRBV5-1 and TRBJ2-5; 7 bases align to TRBD2. The germline V gene encodes CDR1 SGHRS and CDR2 YFSETQ. This CDR3 has 16 amino acids. V lost 6 bases and J lost 4; bases outside the gene matches: 15. The CDR3 here is CASTPVGSGDLETQYF. DNA of the CDR3: TGCGCCAGCACCCCAGTTGGGAGCGGGGACCTAGAGACCCAGTACTTC.

The rearrangement links TRBV5-1 to TRBJ1-2; the D gene is possibly TRBD1 (5 bases). The CDR3 has 13 residues. CDR1 is SGHRS and CDR2 is YFSETQ in the germline V gene. The V end was cut by 0 bases, the J end by 8 bases, with 11 bases between. CDR3 DNA: TGCGCCAGCAGCTTGGGGGCAGGGATCGGCTACACCTTC. Protein: CASSLGAGIGYTF.

The V and J genes are TRBV9 and TRBJ1-1; D remains unclear. The CDR3 length is 15 residues. V was trimmed by 0 bases and J by 1 base, leaving 10 bases between them. Germline lookup yields CDR1 SGDLS and CDR2 YYNGEE. CDR3 in amino acids: CASSVDPTRNTEAFF. CDR3 DNA sequence: TGTGCCAGCAGCGTAGACCCCACAAGGAACACTGAAGCTTTCTTT.

V gene TRBV6-5 combines with J gene TRBJ1-1, with D tentatively TRBD1 (5 bases). Germline-derived CDR1 and CDR2 are MNHEY and SVGAGI. Trimming cost V 0 bases and J 1 base, with 9 bases left between them. This CDR3 comprises 15 residues. The CDR3 sequence is CASSYSGVTNTEAFF. The CDR3 nucleotides are TGTGCCAGCAGTTACTCAGGGGTGACGAACACTGAAGCTTTCTTT.

The genes are TRBV18 and TRBJ1-1, with 12 bases that match TRBD1. This CDR3 comprises 16 residues. Germline V gene data show CDR1 as KGHSH and CDR2 as LQKENI. Losses at the gene ends were 6 bases for V and 0 bases for J; bases not matched to a gene: 5. The CDR3 DNA follows: TGTGCCAGCTCGCCCGGGACAGGGGGCATGAACACTGAAGCTTTCTTT. This translates into CASSPGTGGMNTEAFF.

Notes on this clone: No DNA is shown, since the ends of the CDR3 on it are uncertain; the CDR3 is the one TCRdb lists. The chain recombines TRBV18 with TRBJ1-1; whether TRBD1, the table's D call, matches the DNA was not checked. CDR1 and CDR2 from the germline V gene are KGHSH and LQKENI. The CDR3 is made up of 13 amino acids, end residues included. The CDR3 here is CASSPSVQGEAFF.

V usage is TRBV9 and J usage is TRBJ2-1; 11 bases fit TRBD1. Looked up from germline, CDR1 is SGDLS and CDR2 is YYNGEE. With V trimmed by 4 bases and J by 9 bases, 6 bases remained unmatched. The CDR3 is 14 residues long. The CDR3 spells CASSTGQGVSEQFF. The CDR3 nucleotides read TGTGCCAGCAGCACGGGACAGGGGGTCAGTGAGCAGTTCTTC.

The V call is TRBV11-3, the J call TRBJ2-6; 7 bases map to TRBD1. CDR1 and CDR2 from the germline V gene are SGHNT and YENEEA. Germline trimming cut 5 bases from V and 0 bases from J; bases unmatched to any gene: 10. The CDR3 totals 18 residues. The DNA for the CDR3 is TGTGCCAGCAGCCCAGGGGGACGGATCTTCTCTGGGGCCAACGTCCTGACTTTC. As protein: CASSPGGRIFSGANVLTF. The variable domain in full, completed from reference TRBV11-3 and TRBJ2-6, reads EAGVVQSPRYKIIEKKQPVAFWCNPISGHNTLYWYLQNLGQGPELLIRYENEEAVDDSQLPKDRFSAERLKGVDSTLKIQPAELGDSAVYLCASSPGGRIFSGANVLTFGAGSRLTVL.

This chain uses TRBV5-6 with TRBJ1-2, with TRBD1 matching over 12 bases. Germline V CDR1 and CDR2: SGHDT, YYEEEE. J gave up 5 bases and V 0 bases, and 5 bases lay outside the gene matches. The CDR3 consists of 16 residues. Here the CDR3 DNA reads TGTGCCAGCAGCTTGGCCGGGACAGGGGGCCGATATGGCTACACCTTC. Protein product: CASSLAGTGGRYGYTF.

The chain is built from TRBV14 and TRBJ2-2; 9 bases map to TRBD1. Germline trimming cut 5 bases from V and 1 base from J; bases unmatched to any gene: 5. The CDR3 is 16 amino acids. CDR1 SGHDN and CDR2 FVKESK come from the germline V gene. CDR3 in DNA: TGTGCCAGCAGCAGGCTGGGACAGGGGAACACCGGGGAGCTGTTTTTT. It translates to CASSRLGQGNTGELFF.

This chain joins TRBV9 and TRBJ2-7, with a possible D match to TRBD2 (5 bases). The CDR3 sequence is 13 residues long. Germline V CDR1 and CDR2: SGDLS, YYNGEE. V lost 4 bases, J lost 3 bases, and 11 bases lay in between. The CDR3 sequence is CASSPGYNYEQYF. The CDR3 nucleotides read TGTGCCAGCAGCCCGGGGTACAACTACGAGCAGTACTTC.